Listed here are 18 T cell receptor beta chains from one sample, sequenced in a study of blood T cell repertoires in COVID-19. Sequencing used immunoSEQ multiplex PCR; TCRdb keeps in-frame clones, though not all of them. This table holds about 200,000 clones, 70% to 90% found once. The source material was PBMCs or T cells enriched from blood (not recorded which). The receptors come from a woman in her 40s with acute COVID-19.

The chain is built from TRBV5-6 and TRBJ1-1; D is unresolved. The CDR3 contains 14 residues. The germline V and J ends were trimmed by 0 bases and 6 bases, with 12 bases remaining between them. In germline, CDR1 is SGHDT, CDR2 YYEEEE. The CDR3 nucleotides read TGTGCCAGCAGCTTGGCAGTTTTGGGCGCTGAAGCTTTCTTT. This translates into CASSLAVLGAEAFF.

The chain is built from TRBV19 and TRBJ1-1, with D possibly TRBD1 on 6 matching bases. The CDR3 extends over 17 amino acids. V was trimmed by 0 bases and J by 4 bases, leaving 18 bases between them. Germline CDR1 is LNHDA and CDR2 is SQIVND (reference sequence). CDR3 region: CASSIDQTGNLGTEAFF. CDR3 in DNA: TGTGCCAGTAGTATAGACCAAACAGGGAACCTGGGCACTGAAGCTTTCTTT. Looking up the rest from reference TRBV19 and TRBJ1-1 gives the full variable domain: DGGITQSPKYLFRKEGQNVTLSCEQNLNHDAMYWYRQDPGQGLRLIYYSQIVNDFQKGDIAEGYSVSREKKESFPLTVTSAQKNPTAFYLCASSIDQTGNLGTEAFFGQGTRLTVV.

As concerns this clone: Other DNA sequences in this specimen translate into the identical CDR3. This chain links TRBV3-1 (or the pseudogene TRBV3-2) with TRBJ1-4; a weak D match, TRBD1 (5 bases). This CDR3 contains 14 residues. V was pared by 1 base and J by 7 bases, with 10 bases between. Germline assignment: CDR1 LGHDT and CDR2 YNNKEL (reference sequence). Here the CDR3 DNA reads TGTGCCAGCAGCCAAGGCCAGGGCGGTGAAAAACTGTTTTTT. It translates to CASSQGQGGEKLFF.

This chain connects TRBV19 to TRBJ2-7; 13 bases line up with TRBD2. The V gene's germline CDR1 is LNHDA and CDR2 SQIVND (reference sequence). The V and J ends lost 4 bases and 2 bases, in that order; junction bases with no gene match: 5. CDR3 size: 16 residues. The CDR3 sequence is CASSTPTSGRAYEQYF. The CDR3 nucleotides read TGTGCCAGTAGTACACCTACTAGCGGGAGGGCCTACGAGCAGTACTTC.

This clone was picked up a small number of times. Sequence at one end of the junction differs from germline and may be a read error. V is TRBV7-7 and J is TRBJ2-1, with D perhaps matching TRBD2 (5 bases). Germline V gives CDR1 SSHAT, CDR2 FNYEAQ (reference sequence). This CDR3 has 15 amino acids. The CDR3 reads CASSLLRAADNEQFF. The CDR3 bases are TGTGCTAGCAGCTTACTGAGAGCGGCAGACAATGAGCAGTTCTTC.

The chain employs TRBV19 and TRBJ1-1, with D possibly being TRBD1 (6 bases). CDR1 is LNHDA and CDR2 is SQIVND in the germline V gene (reference sequence). The CDR3 is made up of 14 amino acids. With 7 bases removed from V and 1 base from J, the gap between germline ends came to 13 bases. The chain's CDR3 is CASTPGQKNTEAFF. The DNA for the CDR3 is TGTGCCAGTACCCCCGGACAGAAGAACACTGAAGCTTTCTTT.

This rearrangement joins TRBV11-3 to TRBJ1-2; 12 nucleotides align to TRBD1. The V gene end was trimmed by 0 bases and the J gene end by 6 bases; junction bases not matched to a gene: 11. CDR1 SGHNT and CDR2 YENEEA come from the germline V gene. CDR3 size: 18 residues. The DNA for the CDR3 is TGTGCCAGCAGCTTAGATCCGGTGAACGGGGACAGGGGGCATGGCTACACCTTC. As protein: CASSLDPVNGDRGHGYTF.

The chain has TRBV19 and TRBJ1-4; weak D call: TRBD1 (5 bases). Germline CDR1 LNHDA, CDR2 SQIVND (reference sequence). V was clipped by 5 bases and J by 8 bases, with 18 bases between them. The CDR3 runs to 15 residues. Here the CDR3 DNA reads TGTGCCAGTAGTTATACCAGGGATTCAGGGGAAAAACTGTTTTTT. Amino acids: CASSYTRDSGEKLFF. The entire variable domain, with the rest obtained from reference TRBV19 and TRBJ1-4, is as follows: DGGITQSPKYLFRKEGQNVTLSCEQNLNHDAMYWYRQDPGQGLRLIYYSQIVNDFQKGDIAEGYSVSREKKESFPLTVTSAQKNPTAFYLCASSYTRDSGEKLFFGSGTQLSVL.

V is TRBV28 and J is TRBJ1-1, with 8 bases that match TRBD1. Germline assignment: CDR1 MDHEN and CDR2 SYDVKM. The CDR3 consists of 15 residues. V shed 5 bases, J shed 5 bases, and the junction held 10 bases outside the gene matches. CDR3 in amino acids: CASSRRTGTGTEAFF. DNA for the CDR3: TGTGCCAGCAGTCGTCGGACAGGGACTGGAACTGAAGCTTTCTTT.

The rearrangement links TRBV19 to TRBJ2-2; perhaps TRBD2 as D (6 bases). The CDR3 is 15 amino acids. V was cut by 3 bases and J by 4 bases, with 12 bases left in between. From germline, CDR1 is LNHDA and CDR2 SQIVND (reference sequence). The CDR3 loop is CASSIPGLFTGELFF. DNA of the CDR3: TGTGCCAGTAGTATTCCGGGACTTTTCACCGGGGAGCTGTTTTTT.

V and J are TRBV12-3 or TRBV12-4 and TRBJ1-5, with D perhaps matching TRBD1 (5 bases). The CDR3 spans 13 residues. The ends were cut back, 6 bases at V and 5 bases at J, with 11 bases in the middle. CDR3 in amino acids: CASSNQGYQPQHF. CDR3 DNA: TGTGCCAGCAGCAACCAGGGCTATCAGCCCCAGCATTTT.

The V call is TRBV3-1 (or the pseudogene TRBV3-2), the J call TRBJ2-7; 7 bases are shared with TRBD1. Germline V gene sequence: CDR1 LGHDT, CDR2 YNNKEL (reference sequence). This CDR3 is 14 amino acids long. The trim removed 4 bases at V and 3 bases at J, leaving 6 bases unmatched. CDR3 region: CASSPGRTGYEQYF. CDR3 in DNA: TGTGCCAGCAGCCCTGGGCGGACAGGCTACGAGCAGTACTTC.

V is TRBV20-1 and J is TRBJ1-1; TRBD1 agrees at 7 bases. In germline, CDR1 is DFQATT, CDR2 SNEGSKA (reference sequence). The CDR3 contains 11 residues. Losses at the gene ends were 5 bases for V and 11 bases for J; bases not matched to a gene: 8. The CDR3: CSAPDRETAFF. Here the CDR3 DNA reads TGCAGTGCTCCCGACAGGGAAACGGCTTTCTTT.

This clone was found a few times. The chain combines TRBV7-3 with TRBJ2-3; the D is unclear. V was cut by 0 bases and J by 2 bases, with 9 bases left in between. The CDR3 totals 15 residues. Germline V gives CDR1 SGHTA, CDR2 FQGTGA. This chain's CDR3 is CASSLTTRFTDTQYF. For the CDR3, the DNA is TGTGCCAGCAGCTTAACTACAAGATTCACAGATACGCAGTATTTT.

The rearrangement uses TRBV9 and TRBJ1-2, with 8 bases aligning to TRBD1. CDR1 and CDR2 from the germline V gene are SGDLS and YYNGEE. The trim removed 3 bases at V and 6 bases at J, leaving 4 bases unmatched. This CDR3 has 13 residues. The CDR3 protein is CASSEGQDDGYTF. The CDR3 DNA follows: TGTGCCAGCAGCGAGGGACAGGACGATGGCTACACCTTC.

The CDR3 protein is CASSPHGQDNSGNTIYF. DNA of the CDR3: TGTGCCAGCAGTCCCCACGGACAGGATAACTCTGGAAACACCATATATTTT. This rearrangement joins TRBV6-6 to TRBJ1-3, with 7 bases lining up with TRBD1. Germline trimming cut 5 bases from V and 0 bases from J; bases unmatched to any gene: 10. The V gene's germline CDR1 is MNHNY and CDR2 SVGAGI (reference sequence). The CDR3 runs to 17 residues.

J is TRBJ1-4 and V is TRBV11-2; maybe TRBD1 (5 bases). The length of the CDR3 is 14 residues. Germline V gene sequence: CDR1 SGHAT, CDR2 FQNNGV. With 2 bases removed from V and 4 bases from J, the gap between germline ends came to 8 bases. This chain's CDR3 is CASSLTGGNEKLFF. The CDR3 region has the DNA TGTGCCAGCAGCTTAACGGGGGGTAATGAAAAACTGTTTTTT.

The chain carries TRBV5-1 and TRBJ2-3, with 14 bases fitting TRBD2. From germline, CDR1 is SGHRS and CDR2 YFSETQ. CDR3 length: 16 amino acids. Losses at the gene ends were 4 bases for V and 4 bases for J; bases not matched to a gene: 5. The CDR3 DNA follows: TGCGCCAGCAGCACCGGACTAGCGGGGGGTGCAGATACGCAGTATTTT. As protein: CASSTGLAGGADTQYF.